The 6 T cell receptor beta chains listed next were all sequenced from one sample in a study of shared clonotypes between healthy human individuals. The table came from immunoSEQ multiplex PCR; TCRdb's copy has only in-frame clones and leaves some out. The sample consists of over a million clones, around 78% of them appearing once. Sequenced material: memory CD4+ T cells from PBMCs. As for subset: CD45RA-negative fraction. The receptors were sampled from a man aged 18 to 30 in good health. Some clones in this sample may be carry-over from other donors' samples.

The V call is TRBV2, the J call TRBJ1-1, with D possibly being TRBD1 (6 bases). V was pared by 7 bases and J by 1 base, with 16 bases between. The germline V gene has CDR1 SNHLY and CDR2 FYNNEI. The CDR3 loop spans 15 amino acids. CDR3 protein: CASTEQGYRNTEAFF. CDR3 DNA sequence: TGTGCCAGCACCGAGCAGGGGTACAGGAACACTGAAGCTTTCTTT. The full variable domain, in which reference TRBV2 and TRBJ1-1 provide the parts outside the CDR3, is EPEVTQTPSHQVTQMGQEVILRCVPISNHLYFYWYRQILGQKVEFLVSFYNNEISEKSEIFDDQFSVERPDGSNFTLKIRSTKLEDSAMYFCASTEQGYRNTEAFFGQGTRLTVV.

This chain links TRBV25-1 with TRBJ2-5; TRBD2 agrees at 12 bases. CDR1 MGHDK and CDR2 SYGVNS come from the germline V gene. V shed 4 bases, J shed 5 bases, and the junction held 5 bases outside the gene matches. This CDR3 comprises 15 residues. CDR3 loop: CASSARLAGAETQYF. For the CDR3, the DNA is TGTGCCAGCAGTGCCAGACTAGCGGGAGCGGAGACCCAGTACTTC. Full variable domain (missing parts from reference TRBV25-1 and TRBJ2-5): EADIYQTPRYLVIGTGKKITLECSQTMGHDKMYWYQQDPGMELHLIHYSYGVNSTEKGDLSSESTVSRIRTEHFPLTLESARPSHTSQYLCASSARLAGAETQYFGPGTRLLVL.

The gene calls are TRBV6-5 and TRBJ2-1, with 8 bases aligning to TRBD1. Germline CDR1 and CDR2: MNHEY and SVGAGI. The CDR3 runs 16 residues. The V segment lost 4 bases and the J segment 5 bases; nucleotides outside the gene matches: 10. CDR3: CASSSHRGTRNNEQFF. CDR3 bases: TGTGCCAGCAGTTCCCACAGGGGGACTCGAAACAATGAGCAGTTCTTC.

This chain uses TRBV6-5 with TRBJ1-2, with no clear D. The germline V and J ends were trimmed by 0 bases and 8 bases, with 10 bases remaining between them. This CDR3 contains 13 residues. From germline, CDR1 is MNHEY and CDR2 SVGAGI. Written as DNA, the CDR3 is TGTGCCAGCAGTTACTCAGGAGGCTCCGGCTACACCTTC. Protein: CASSYSGGSGYTF.

V and J are TRBV29-1 and TRBJ2-5; TRBD1 aligns across 10 bases. The CDR3 is 13 residues long. Trimming took 3 bases from V and 5 from J; bases not matched to a gene: 3. Germline-derived CDR1 and CDR2 are SQVTM and ANQGSEA. The CDR3 loop reads CSVDRTGGETQYF. The CDR3 DNA reads as TGCAGCGTTGATAGGACAGGGGGGGAGACCCAGTACTTC.

The chain joins TRBV5-1 to TRBJ2-2, with a tentative D call TRBD1 (6 bases). The V end was cut by 1 base, the J end by 5 bases, with 9 bases between. The CDR3 covers 14 residues. Germline-derived CDR1 and CDR2 are SGHRS and YFSETQ. The CDR3 DNA sequence: TGCGCCAGCAGCTTGCCCAGGGGAACCGGGGAGCTGTTTTTT. Protein product: CASSLPRGTGELFF.